The entry below gives a single T cell receptor (beta chain) sequence along with its context. As yet, its antigen is unknown. The CDR3 covers 15 residues. Germline-derived CDR1 and CDR2 are SEHNR and FQNEAQ (reference sequence). V shed 0 bases, J shed 1 base, and the junction held 2 bases outside the gene matches. The data originate from a study of T cell responses to AZD1222 COVID-19 vaccine. Study-level background: Pooled samples include second doses given at about 4 or 12 weeks.

Produced via immunoSEQ multiplex PCR; TCRdb's table is partial and in-frame only. This table has around 100,000 clones, roughly 90% appearing once. Overall study findings and caveats: As reported, nearly half of all spike-specific TCRs target variant regions that are unmutated. Samples come after the peak T cell response, not at day 14. The donors showed a predominance of white British ancestry and of females, with possible underestimation of clonal diversity.

The sequenced sample was peripheral blood, obtained on day 0 of AZD1222 vaccination. The rearrangement uses TRBV7-9 and TRBJ2-5; 7 positions agree with TRBD1. This TCR came from an adult in good health. This chain's CDR3 is CASSLARQGQETQYF. CDR3 DNA sequence: TGTGCCAGCAGCTTAGCCCGACAGGGCCAAGAGACCCAGTACTTC.